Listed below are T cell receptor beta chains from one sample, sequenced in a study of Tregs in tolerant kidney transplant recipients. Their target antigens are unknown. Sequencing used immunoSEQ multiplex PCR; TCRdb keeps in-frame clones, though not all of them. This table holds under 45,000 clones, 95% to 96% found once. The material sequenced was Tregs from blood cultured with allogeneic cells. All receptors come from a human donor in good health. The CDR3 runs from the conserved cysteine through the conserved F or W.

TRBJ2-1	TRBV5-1	CASSLDGFYNEQFF
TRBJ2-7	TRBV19	CASSIATGFSYEQYF
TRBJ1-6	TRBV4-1	CASSLEGSSYNSPLHF
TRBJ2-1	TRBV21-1	CASSKAGSSYNEQFF
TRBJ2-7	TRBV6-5	CASSYSSYEQYF
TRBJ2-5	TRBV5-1	CASSPIQETQYF
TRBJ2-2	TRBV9	CASSPRGGPSTGELFF
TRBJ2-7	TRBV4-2	CASSPGGGLAGSRGAYEQYF
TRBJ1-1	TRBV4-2	CASSQDQRATEAFF
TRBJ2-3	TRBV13	CASSELALGTDTQYF
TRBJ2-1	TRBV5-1	CASSSGGQNNEQFF
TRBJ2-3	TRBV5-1	CASSSAGQVTDTQYF
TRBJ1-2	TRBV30	CAWSAGVYGYTF
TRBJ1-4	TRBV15	CATRGIRGFNEKLFF
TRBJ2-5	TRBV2	CASGDERGAHSTQYF
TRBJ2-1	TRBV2	CATRDSSYNEQFF
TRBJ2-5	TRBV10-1	CASSESTLSDRHF
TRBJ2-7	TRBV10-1	CASSEEGGNLYEQYF
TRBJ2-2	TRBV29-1	CSVGASGKYTGELFF
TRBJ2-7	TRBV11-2	CASRPLGSLNYEQYF
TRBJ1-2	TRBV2	CASVSGRGAGYTF
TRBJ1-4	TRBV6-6	CASSYSSLDGEKLFF